This T cell receptor (beta chain) derives from a study of blood T cell repertoires in COVID-19 (TCRdb year 2020). The study in broad terms: Samples covering the acute and convalescent phases of COVID-19 were provided by collaborators in the United States, Italy and Spain. The material from the prospective study consisted of cDNA or gDNA derived from T cells, B-cell-depleted T cells, or PBMCs. The dataset comprised deeply sampled blood TCRbeta repertoires from subjects exposed to, actively infected with, or recovered from COVID-19. The repertoires were made available in a free public database intended to serve as a resource for research on the immune response to SARS-CoV-2. Samples were obtained from the ongoing ImmuneRACE study (first 160 participants) and from over a thousand subjects provided by 6 global collaborators. Sample metadata almost always included a de-identified subject ID, COVID-19 status, age in years and sex. Where available, HLA class I and class II types were taken from metadata supplied by the sample provider and were not determined by assay-based typing. Results and caveats for the whole study, not just this receptor: The quantity of clinical and demographic metadata differed by source and by participant and was supplied without curation.

TCRbeta CDR3 regions were amplified from genomic DNA by means of the immunoSEQ Assay, a bias-controlled multiplex PCR. The authors' analysis ran thus. The number of nucleated cells in each sample was estimated from the amplification of reference gene primers within the assay. To quantify the absolute abundance of each unique TCRbeta CDR3 rearrangement, sequence reads were collapsed and filtered. Productive Simpson clonality was computed per sample as the square root of Simpson's diversity index over productive rearrangements. TCRdb limited this immuneACCESS table to in-frame rearrangements with V and J called. A share of clones is missing; checked studies link under half to unresolved V genes, and the rest is unexplained. That table supplies the V and J calls and clone size; D and trimming were determined from the DNA. A total of 250,000 to 300,000 clones appear in this sample, 75% to 90% of them only once. Over 3.5% of the sample is taken by the ten largest.

Worth noting for this clone: Its antigen is not yet known. Base qualities are not provided; no much larger clone lies one nucleotide away. Other nucleotide sequences from this sample produce the same CDR3.

The CDR3, from cysteine to phenylalanine, totals 13 residues. Only the CDR3 DNA is retained, 39 bases long and in frame from the first base. The junction shows trimming of 5 bases on V and 0 bases on J, plus 5 bases between the germline ends. The germline V gene (reference sequence) supplies CDR1 LNHDA and CDR2 SQIVND. Each collaborating institution followed its own protocols to collect whole blood in K2EDTA tubes. Collaborator samples were shipped for TCRbeta analysis as frozen whole blood, isolated PBMCs, or DNA extracted from either sample type. This receptor was taken from a woman aged 35 to 49 with acute or convalescent COVID-19. The rearrangement combines TRBV19 with TRBJ1-5; the D gene remains uncertain. The sample consisted of peripheral blood. The CDR3 protein: CASSPYSNQPQHF. The DNA reads as follows: TGTGCCAGTAGTCCCTATAGCAATCAGCCCCAGCATTTT.